This record covers a single T cell receptor beta chain. This clonotype was detected only a few times. The antigen it binds to is not known. Per-base qualities were not stored, and no clone one base away is much larger. The data are from a study of T cells in Graves' hyperthyroidism and ophthalmopathy (dated by TCRdb to between 2018 and 2021). Regarding the research as a whole: Peripheral blood was sampled at the time of initial diagnosis, prior to any treatment. The 75 to 100 discovery patients were divided at random into training and test sets in a 7:3 ratio. An independent validation cohort of 18 to 20 hyperthyroidism patients and 17 patients who later progressed to ophthalmopathy tested prospective prediction of ophthalmopathy. Following sampling, methimazole starting at 30 mg daily was given to hyperthyroidism patients, and high-dose intravenous methylprednisolone was given to ophthalmopathy patients. The paper describes TCR Vbeta CDR3 sequencing of 135 peripheral blood samples, made up of 40 to 45 ophthalmopathy patients, around 78 hyperthyroidism patients and 17 progressor patients. To identify TCR V-J signatures that set the groups apart, the researchers used a discovery cohort of more than 95 patients, made up of 40 to 45 with Graves' ophthalmopathy and some 60 with stable Graves' hyperthyroidism. In addition, the study compared T-cell repertoires in thyroid tissue and in blood from about 6 Graves' hyperthyroidism patients. On the study overall, not on this receptor specifically: Sample size was not statistically predetermined, and blinding of investigators to group allocation was not performed. A 13 V-J signature model separated ophthalmopathy from stable hyperthyroidism, with 87.88% sensitivity and 81% to 82% specificity in cross-validation and 80%/75% in testing. In validation, progression to ophthalmopathy was predicted by the model with roughly 71% sensitivity and just over 72% specificity, a median of approximately 6.5 months before onset. Most expanded thyroid clonotypes (frequency above 0.001) were also found in blood, which suggests that blood repertoires may mirror thyroid immune responses.

The hyperthyroidism patients were between 18 and 65 years old and newly diagnosed, with a disease duration of less than 2 months. Any patient with an uncontrolled infection, another autoimmune disease, pregnancy or lactation was excluded. Clinical symptoms, serum thyroxine and TRAb, thyroid ultrasound, and orbital computed tomography formed the basis for the diagnoses. Blood from progressor patients was drawn when they were first diagnosed with hyperthyroidism, before any ophthalmopathy symptoms appeared. PBMCs were isolated from 7.5 to 10 ml of fresh peripheral blood by Ficoll-Paque density gradient centrifugation. Progressor patients were initially diagnosed with Graves' hyperthyroidism and developed ophthalmopathy during follow-up. Trizol reagent was used to extract total RNA, and RNA quality was then checked on an Agilent 2100 Bioanalyzer. The TCR beta CDR3 regions were amplified from RNA transcripts. For the first round of RT-PCR on the TCR CDR3, the HTBI primer set was used together with the Qiagen OneStep RT-PCR kit. Libraries were constructed in a second round of multiplex PCR, after which size selection and purification were carried out. Sequencing of the libraries was done on an Illumina HiSeq2000 using paired-end 100 bp reads. On the study's bioinformatics: Raw data were processed with SOAPnuke, discarding reads with adapters, uncalled bases, mean Phred below 15, or no exact constant-primer or identifier match. COPE v1.2.5 was used to merge the high-quality paired reads, and each unique nucleotide sequence was defined as a clonotype. MiTCR v1.1 was used to align clonotypes to the IMGT TRBV, TRBD and TRBJ reference segments. Only V-J combinations with frequency above 0.0001, covering 99% to 99.2% of repertoires, were analysed. The TCS score was defined as F50 (clonal expansion) divided by E x V (chaos), with BLOSUM62-based TCRdist calculated between CDR3 peptides within each V-J. Welch's t-statistics and random forest reduced several hundred V-J features to 13, which were used in a naive Bayes classifier (R e1071). TCRdb itself trimmed the public reads at Q25 with fastp, ran MiXCR and retained productive beta chains. One record per CDR3 amino acid sequence lists the most common genes and DNA. What appears here as the V and J calls and clone size reflects TCRdb's work, not the paper's. The sample data list some 380,000 distinct CDR3 sequences, and roughly 14% of these were observed just once. The ten largest clones take up around 21% of the sample.

The germline V gene (reference sequence) sets CDR1 to SEHNR and CDR2 to FQNEAQ. After removal of 4 bases from V and 3 bases from J, the junction retains 20 bases not matched to a gene. From its cysteine to its phenylalanine, the CDR3 spans 20 amino acids. The DNA shown is the 60-base CDR3, in frame from base 1. The rearranged chain carries TRBV7-9 and TRBJ1-3, with TRBD1 identical over 8 junction bases. Sequenced material: blood. The sequence came from a man aged 25-45 years with Graves' hyperthyroidism that later progressed to Graves' ophthalmopathy. CDR3 reads: CASSSPKNDRGWFFGNTIYF. The nucleotide sequence reads TGTGCCAGCAGCTCGCCAAAAAACGACAGGGGCTGGTTCTTTGGAAACACCATATATTTT.